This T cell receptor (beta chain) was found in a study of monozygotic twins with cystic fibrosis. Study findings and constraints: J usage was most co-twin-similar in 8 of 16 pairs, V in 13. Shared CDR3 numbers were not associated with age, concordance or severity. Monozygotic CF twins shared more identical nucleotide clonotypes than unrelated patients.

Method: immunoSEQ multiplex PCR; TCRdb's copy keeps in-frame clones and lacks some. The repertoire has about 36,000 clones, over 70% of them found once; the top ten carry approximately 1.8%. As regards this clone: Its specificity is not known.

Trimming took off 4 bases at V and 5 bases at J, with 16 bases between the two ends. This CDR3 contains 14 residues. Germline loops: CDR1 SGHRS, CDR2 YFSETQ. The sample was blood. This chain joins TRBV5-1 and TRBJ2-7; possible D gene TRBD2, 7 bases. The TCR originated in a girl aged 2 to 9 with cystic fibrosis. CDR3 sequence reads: CASSTTGRGNEQYF. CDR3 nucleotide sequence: TGCGCCAGCAGCACTACAGGGAGGGGGAACGAGCAGTACTTC.